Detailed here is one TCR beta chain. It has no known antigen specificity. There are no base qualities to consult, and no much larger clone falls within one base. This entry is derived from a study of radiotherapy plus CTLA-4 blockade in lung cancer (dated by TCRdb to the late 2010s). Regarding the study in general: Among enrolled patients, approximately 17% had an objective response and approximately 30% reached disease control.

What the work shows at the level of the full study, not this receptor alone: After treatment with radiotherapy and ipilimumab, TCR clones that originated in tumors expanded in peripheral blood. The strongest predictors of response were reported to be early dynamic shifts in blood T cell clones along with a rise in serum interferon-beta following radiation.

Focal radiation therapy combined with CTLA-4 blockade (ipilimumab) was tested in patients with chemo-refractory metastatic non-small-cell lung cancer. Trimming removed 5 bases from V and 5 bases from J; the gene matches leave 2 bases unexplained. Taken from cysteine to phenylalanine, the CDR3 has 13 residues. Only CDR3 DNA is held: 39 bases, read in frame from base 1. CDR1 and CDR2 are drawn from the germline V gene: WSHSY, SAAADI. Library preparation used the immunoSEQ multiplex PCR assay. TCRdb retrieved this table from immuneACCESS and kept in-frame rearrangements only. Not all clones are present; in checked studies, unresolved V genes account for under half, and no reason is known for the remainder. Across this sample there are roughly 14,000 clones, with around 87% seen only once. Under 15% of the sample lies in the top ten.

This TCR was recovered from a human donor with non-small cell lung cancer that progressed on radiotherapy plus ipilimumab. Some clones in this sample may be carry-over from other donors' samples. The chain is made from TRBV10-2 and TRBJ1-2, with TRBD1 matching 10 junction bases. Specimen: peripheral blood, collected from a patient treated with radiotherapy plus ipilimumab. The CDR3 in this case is CASSLGQGYGYTF. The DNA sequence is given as TGCGCCAGCAGTTTGGGACAGGGGTATGGCTACACCTTC.